This entry concerns a single T cell receptor beta chain. The sample belongs to a study of blood T cell repertoires in COVID-19. Across the whole study: Collection of acute and convalescent COVID-19 samples took place in the United States, Italy and Spain. PBMCs, B-cell-depleted T cells, or T cells were the source of the cDNA or gDNA that made up the material.

The table came from immunoSEQ multiplex PCR; TCRdb's copy has only in-frame clones and leaves some out. The sample has approximately 260,000 clones; about 90% are singletons. Per germline, CDR1 SGDLS and CDR2 YYNGEE. The CDR3 extends over 16 amino acids. V gave up 3 bases and J gave up 0 bases, with 13 bases separating them. Participants had their cohort set by participant-reported clinical history. Symptom resolution, clearance, or two negative PCRs marked donors in Cohort 3 as recovered. V and J are TRBV9 and TRBJ2-1, with D possibly TRBD1 on 6 matching bases. The source material was PBMCs or T cells enriched from blood (not recorded which). The TCR originated in a woman aged 55-75 years who had recovered from COVID-19. The CDR3 DNA sequence: TGTGCCAGCAGCGCAGGGACACTGAGCTCCTACAATGAGCAGTTCTTC. It codes for CASSAGTLSSYNEQFF.